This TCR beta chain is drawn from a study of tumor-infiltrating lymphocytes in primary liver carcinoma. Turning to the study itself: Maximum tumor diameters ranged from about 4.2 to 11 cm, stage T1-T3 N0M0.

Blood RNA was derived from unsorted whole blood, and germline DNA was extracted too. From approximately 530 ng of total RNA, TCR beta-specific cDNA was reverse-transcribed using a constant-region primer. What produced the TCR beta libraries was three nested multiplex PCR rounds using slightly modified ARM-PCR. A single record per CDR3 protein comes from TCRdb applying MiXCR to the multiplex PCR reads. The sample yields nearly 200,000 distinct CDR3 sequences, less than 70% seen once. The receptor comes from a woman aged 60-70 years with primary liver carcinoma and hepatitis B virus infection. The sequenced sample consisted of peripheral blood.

In nucleotides, the CDR3 is TGTGCCAGCAGCTGGGACAATTTTCCTTTCTTT. This translates into CASSWDNFPFF. V gene TRBV11-2 combines with J gene TRBJ1-1; D perhaps matches TRBD1 (6 bases). The CDR3 spans 11 residues. The V gene lost 4 bases and the J gene lost 12 bases, with 12 bases spanning the gap. Per germline, CDR1 SGHAT and CDR2 FQNNGV.